These T cell receptor beta chains were read from a single sample in a study of blood T cell repertoires in COVID-19. The assay was immunoSEQ multiplex PCR, and TCRdb's table has in-frame clones only and misses some. The data contain 110,000 or so clones, about four fifths of them seen just once; the ten biggest clones take up more than 9%. Sequenced sample: peripheral blood. These receptors came from a human donor in a cohort sampled during active COVID-19. Each CDR3 is given with its conserved first and last residue. The D gene is left open where the match is weak. The listing skips clone size in some rows; elsewhere it reads once, few, many or a size class.

d_call j_call clone_size v_call cdr3_length cdr3_nt cdr3_aa
TRBD2 TRBJ2-7 NA TRBV7-3 16 TGTGCCAGCAGCTTAACGGCCGGGACTACCTCTACTGAGCAGTACTTC CASSLTAGTTSTEQYF
TRBD1 TRBJ1-4 NA TRBV7-2 15 TGTGCCAGCAGCTTATCAGGGACAGGAGCTGAAAAACTGTTTTTT CASSLSGTGAEKLFF
NA TRBJ1-4 NA TRBV7-8 15 TGTGCCAGCAGCGGCAGGACTCAAAGGAATGAAAAACTGTTTTTT CASSGRTQRNEKLFF
NA TRBJ1-1 once TRBV30 14 TGTGCCTGGAGTGGGCAGGGAATGAACACTGAAGCTTTCTTT CAWSGQGMNTEAFF
TRBD2 TRBJ2-3 NA TRBV30 15 TGTGCTTGGAACCGAGGTGAGCGGGAGGCGGTTGCGCAGTATTTT CAWNRGEREAVAQYF
NA TRBJ1-6 NA TRBV7-6 15 TGTGCCAGCAGCTACCGGGGCTCCTATAATTCACCCCTCCACTTT CASSYRGSYNSPLHF
TRBD1 TRBJ2-3 NA TRBV5-1 15 TGCGCCAGCAGCACCCGGACAGGGGGCACAGATACGCAGTATTTT CASSTRTGGTDTQYF
NA TRBJ1-5 NA TRBV12-3/TRBV12-4 13 TGTGCCAGCAGTTCTCGTCGGGATCAGCCCCAGCATTTT CASSSRRDQPQHF
NA TRBJ2-1 NA TRBV3-1/TRBV3-2 15 TGTGCCAGCAGCCAAGTAGCTCTAACCTACAATGAGCAGTTCTTC CASSQVALTYNEQFF
TRBD2 TRBJ2-7 NA TRBV12-5 13 TGTGCTAGTGGTACGGGAGGGAGGTACGAGCAGTACTTC CASGTGGRYEQYF
NA TRBJ2-7 once TRBV5-1 15 TGCGCCAGCAGCTTGGCCGGGACAAGGGACTACGAGCAGTACTTC CASSLAGTRDYEQYF
NA TRBJ2-2 NA TRBV29-1 12 TGCAGCGTCCCCCGGGGTACCGGGGAGCTGTTTTTT CSVPRGTGELFF
TRBD1 TRBJ2-3 once TRBV7-9 14 TGTGCCAGCAGCTTATCAAACAGGGGGGATACGCAGTATTTT CASSLSNRGDTQYF
TRBD2 TRBJ2-3 once TRBV7-2 19 TGTGCCAGCAGCAATCGCGGACTAGCGGGAGGGAGTAGCACAGATACGCAGTATTTT CASSNRGLAGGSSTDTQYF
TRBD2 TRBJ2-3 NA TRBV7-2 17 TGTGCCAGCAGCTCAAGTGTGGCGGGAGGGCCTTCAGATACGCAGTATTTT CASSSSVAGGPSDTQYF
NA TRBJ1-2 NA TRBV19 11 TGTGCCAGCCGGGGATCGTTTGGCTACACCTTC CASRGSFGYTF
TRBD1 TRBJ1-6 NA TRBV5-1 16 TGCGCCAGCACCCCTACAGGGGTCTCCTATAATTCACCCCTCCACTTT CASTPTGVSYNSPLHF
TRBD2 TRBJ2-7 NA TRBV27 15 TGTGCCAGCAGTTCCCAGGGACTAGCGGGAGTATGGCAGTACTTC CASSSQGLAGVWQYF
TRBD2 TRBJ2-7 once TRBV11-2 14 TGTGCCAGTGTAGGACTAGCGGGATACCACGAGCAGTACTTC CASVGLAGYHEQYF
NA TRBJ2-7 NA TRBV6-5 13 TGTGCCAGCAGTTACCCCCCCAGCTACGAGCAGTACTTC CASSYPPSYEQYF
TRBD1 TRBJ1-6 few TRBV27 17 TGTGCCAGCAGTTTGTGGGGCCGCGGGACAGGGGTCTCACCCCTCCACTTT CASSLWGRGTGVSPLHF
NA TRBJ1-5 NA TRBV3-1/TRBV3-2 16 TGTGCCAGCAGCCAAGGTTACAGCAACCTCAATCAGCCCCAGCATTTT CASSQGYSNLNQPQHF
NA TRBJ2-1 NA TRBV29-1 10 TGCAGCGTTCACACACATGAGCAGTTCTTC CSVHTHEQFF